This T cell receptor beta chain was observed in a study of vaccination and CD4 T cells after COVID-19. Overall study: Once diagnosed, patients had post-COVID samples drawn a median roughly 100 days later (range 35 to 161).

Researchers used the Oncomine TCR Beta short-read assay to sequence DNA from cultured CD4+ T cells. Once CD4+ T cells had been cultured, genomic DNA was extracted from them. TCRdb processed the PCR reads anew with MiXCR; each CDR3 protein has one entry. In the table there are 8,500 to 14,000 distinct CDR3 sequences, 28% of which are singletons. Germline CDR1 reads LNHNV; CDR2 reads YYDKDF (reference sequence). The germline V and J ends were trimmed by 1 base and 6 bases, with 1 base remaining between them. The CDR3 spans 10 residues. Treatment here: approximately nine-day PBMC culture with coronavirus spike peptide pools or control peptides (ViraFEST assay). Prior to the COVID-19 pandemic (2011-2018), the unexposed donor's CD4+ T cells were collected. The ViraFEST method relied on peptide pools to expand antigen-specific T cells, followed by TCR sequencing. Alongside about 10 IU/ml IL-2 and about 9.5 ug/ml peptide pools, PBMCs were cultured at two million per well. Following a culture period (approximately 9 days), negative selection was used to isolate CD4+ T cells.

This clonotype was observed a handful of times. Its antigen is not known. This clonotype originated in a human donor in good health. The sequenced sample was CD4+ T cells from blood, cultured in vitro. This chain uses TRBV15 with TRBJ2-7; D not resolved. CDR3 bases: TGTGCCACCAGCAGAGGCGAGCAGTACTTC. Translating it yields CATSRGEQYF.